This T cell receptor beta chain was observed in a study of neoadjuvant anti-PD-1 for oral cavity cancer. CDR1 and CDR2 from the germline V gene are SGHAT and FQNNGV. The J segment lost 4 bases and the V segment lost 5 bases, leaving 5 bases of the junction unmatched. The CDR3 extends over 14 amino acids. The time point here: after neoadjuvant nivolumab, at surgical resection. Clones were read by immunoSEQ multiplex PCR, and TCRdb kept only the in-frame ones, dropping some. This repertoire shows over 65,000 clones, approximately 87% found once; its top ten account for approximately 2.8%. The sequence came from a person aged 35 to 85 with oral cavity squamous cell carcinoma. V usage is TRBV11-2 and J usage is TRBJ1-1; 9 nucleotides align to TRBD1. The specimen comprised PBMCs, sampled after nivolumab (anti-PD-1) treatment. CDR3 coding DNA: TGTGCCAGCAGCGTAGGACAGGGGAGCACTGAAGCTTTCTTT. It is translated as CASSVGQGSTEAFF.